This T cell receptor beta chain originates from a study of Graves' ophthalmopathy and Graves' hyperthyroidism. This CDR3 has 16 residues. Deletions cut 6 bases from V and 3 bases from J, with 18 bases between. CDR1 and CDR2 (germline): SNHLY, FYNNEI. The starting material, 10 ml of fresh peripheral blood, provided the PBMCs. Using RNA transcripts, the TCR beta CDR3 regions were amplified. An initial RT-PCR round employing HTBI primers preceded a second-round multiplex PCR. TCRdb re-called the multiplex PCR reads through MiXCR, storing one row per CDR3 protein. The sample shows hundreds of thousands of distinct CDR3 sequences, around 50% of them seen only once.

The sample comprised peripheral blood. V and J are TRBV2 and TRBJ1-5; weak D call: TRBD1 (6 bases). The clonotype comes from an adult man with Graves' ophthalmopathy. The CDR3 sequence is CASSPRIGQINQPQHF. The CDR3 DNA reads TGTGCCAGCAGCCCCAGGATCGGACAGATCAATCAGCCCCAGCATTTT.